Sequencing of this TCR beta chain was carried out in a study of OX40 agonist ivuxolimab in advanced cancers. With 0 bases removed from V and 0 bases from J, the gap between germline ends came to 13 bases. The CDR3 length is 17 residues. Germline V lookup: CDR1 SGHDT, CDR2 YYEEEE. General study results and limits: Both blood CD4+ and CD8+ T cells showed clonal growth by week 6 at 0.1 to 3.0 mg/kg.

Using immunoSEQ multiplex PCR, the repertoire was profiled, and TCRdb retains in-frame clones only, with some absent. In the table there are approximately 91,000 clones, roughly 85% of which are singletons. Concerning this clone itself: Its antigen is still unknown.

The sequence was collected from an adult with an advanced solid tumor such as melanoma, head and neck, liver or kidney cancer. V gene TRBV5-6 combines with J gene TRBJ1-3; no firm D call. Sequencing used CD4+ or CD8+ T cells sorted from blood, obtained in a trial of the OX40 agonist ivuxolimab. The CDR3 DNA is TGTGCCAGCAGCTTGGCCCCTTTGGGATCCTCTGGAAACACCATATATTTT. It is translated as CASSLAPLGSSGNTIYF.